These T cell receptor beta chains were read from a single sample in a study of identical twins. TCRdb called the 5' RACE reads again in MiXCR, with one record for every CDR3 protein. The sample yields 200,000 to 250,000 distinct CDR3 sequences, approximately 8.3% seen once. These data were likewise used in another study, on yellow fever vaccine responses in identical twins.

Material for sequencing was memory (CD45RO+) T cells sorted from blood. The receptors come from a young woman in good health. CDR3s include the opening cysteine and the closing phenylalanine or tryptophan. D genes are given only for firm matches. Clone sizes are given selectively: once, few, many, or a class where the clone is expanded.

j_gene: TRBJ2-7; abundance: many; d_gene: .; v_gene: TRBV18; CDR3aa: CASSPPEGFEQYF; CDR3nt: TGTGCCAGCTCACCACCGGAAGGGTTCGAGCAGTACTTC
j_gene: TRBJ2-7; abundance: few; d_gene: .; v_gene: TRBV15; CDR3aa: CATSRGGGNKGQYF; CDR3nt: TGTGCCACCAGCAGAGGGGGCGGAAATAAGGGGCAGTACTTC
j_gene: TRBJ2-7; abundance: few; d_gene: .; v_gene: TRBV27; CDR3aa: CASSFLTSYEQYF; CDR3nt: TGTGCCAGCAGTTTCCTAACATCCTACGAGCAGTACTTC
j_gene: TRBJ2-3; abundance: .; d_gene: TRBD2; v_gene: TRBV28; CDR3aa: CASSPRLARSTDTQYF; CDR3nt: TGTGCCAGCAGTCCCCGACTAGCGAGGAGCACAGATACGCAGTATTTT
j_gene: TRBJ2-7; abundance: many; d_gene: .; v_gene: TRBV28; CDR3aa: CASSYEGYEQYF; CDR3nt: TGTGCCAGCAGTTACGAGGGATACGAGCAGTACTTC
j_gene: TRBJ2-3; abundance: few; d_gene: TRBD2; v_gene: TRBV6-5; CDR3aa: CASSYSGVAGDFDTQYF; CDR3nt: TGTGCCAGCAGTTACTCTGGGGTAGCGGGAGATTTTGATACGCAGTATTTT
j_gene: TRBJ2-5; abundance: many; d_gene: .; v_gene: TRBV10-2; CDR3aa: CASSELVQRETQYF; CDR3nt: TGCGCCAGCAGTGAGTTGGTTCAAAGGGAGACCCAGTACTTC
j_gene: TRBJ2-2; abundance: many; d_gene: TRBD2; v_gene: TRBV24-1; CDR3aa: CATSEGRSGGYDTGELFF; CDR3nt: TGTGCCACCAGTGAGGGGCGTAGCGGGGGATACGACACCGGGGAGCTGTTTTTT
j_gene: TRBJ2-7; abundance: medium-sized; d_gene: .; v_gene: TRBV25-1; CDR3aa: CASSVPSEGYEQYF; CDR3nt: TGTGCCAGCAGTGTACCCTCGGAGGGCTACGAGCAGTACTTC
j_gene: TRBJ2-7; abundance: .; d_gene: .; v_gene: TRBV11-1; CDR3aa: CASSAQENYEQYF; CDR3nt: TGTGCCAGCAGCGCACAAGAAAACTACGAGCAGTACTTC
j_gene: TRBJ2-1; abundance: .; d_gene: .; v_gene: TRBV28; CDR3aa: CASSFGVWGGGTQGHEQFF; CDR3nt: TGTGCCAGCAGTTTCGGGGTTTGGGGTGGGGGGACTCAGGGCCATGAGCAGTTCTTC
j_gene: TRBJ1-6; abundance: many; d_gene: .; v_gene: TRBV25-1; CDR3aa: CASRAGGSPLHF; CDR3nt: TGTGCCAGCAGGGCCGGGGGGTCACCCCTCCACTTT
j_gene: TRBJ1-2; abundance: .; d_gene: .; v_gene: TRBV20-1; CDR3aa: CSAREEVYGYTF; CDR3nt: TGCAGTGCTAGGGAGGAGGTCTATGGCTACACCTTC
j_gene: TRBJ2-1; abundance: few; d_gene: TRBD2; v_gene: TRBV28; CDR3aa: CASSFGSGKQDEQFF; CDR3nt: TGTGCCAGCAGTTTCGGGAGCGGGAAGCAGGATGAGCAGTTCTTC
j_gene: TRBJ1-2; abundance: many; d_gene: .; v_gene: TRBV5-1; CDR3aa: CASSPSLAVGYTF; CDR3nt: TGCGCCAGCAGCCCCTCCCTAGCAGTTGGCTACACCTTC
j_gene: TRBJ2-3; abundance: many; d_gene: .; v_gene: TRBV5-1; CDR3aa: CASQLLASGTDTQYF; CDR3nt: TGCGCCAGCCAATTACTAGCTTCGGGCACAGATACGCAGTATTTT
j_gene: TRBJ1-5; abundance: .; d_gene: TRBD1; v_gene: TRBV29-1; CDR3aa: CSVAIDREGQPQHF; CDR3nt: TGCAGCGTGGCAATAGACAGGGAAGGACAGCCCCAGCATTTT
j_gene: TRBJ2-5; abundance: many; d_gene: .; v_gene: TRBV12-3/TRBV12-4; CDR3aa: CASSPGAVRETQYF; CDR3nt: TGTGCCAGCAGTCCAGGTGCCGTAAGAGAGACCCAGTACTTC
j_gene: TRBJ2-6; abundance: few; d_gene: TRBD2; v_gene: TRBV5-1; CDR3aa: CASSLGGSSGANVLTF; CDR3nt: TGCGCCAGCAGCTTGGGCGGGAGCTCTGGGGCCAACGTCCTGACTTTC